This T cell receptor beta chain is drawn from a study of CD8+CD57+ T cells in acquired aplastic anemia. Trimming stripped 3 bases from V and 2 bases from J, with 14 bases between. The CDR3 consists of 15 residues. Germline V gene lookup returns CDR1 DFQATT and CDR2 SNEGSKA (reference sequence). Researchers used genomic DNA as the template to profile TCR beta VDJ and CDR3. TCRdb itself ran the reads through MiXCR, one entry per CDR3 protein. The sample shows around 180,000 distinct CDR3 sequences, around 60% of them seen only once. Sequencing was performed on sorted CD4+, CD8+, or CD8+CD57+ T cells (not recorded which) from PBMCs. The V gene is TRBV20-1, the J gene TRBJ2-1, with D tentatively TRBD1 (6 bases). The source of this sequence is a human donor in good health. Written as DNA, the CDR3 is TGCAGTGCTAGTCACACAGGGATCCCCTACAATGAGCAGTTCTTC. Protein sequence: CSASHTGIPYNEQFF.